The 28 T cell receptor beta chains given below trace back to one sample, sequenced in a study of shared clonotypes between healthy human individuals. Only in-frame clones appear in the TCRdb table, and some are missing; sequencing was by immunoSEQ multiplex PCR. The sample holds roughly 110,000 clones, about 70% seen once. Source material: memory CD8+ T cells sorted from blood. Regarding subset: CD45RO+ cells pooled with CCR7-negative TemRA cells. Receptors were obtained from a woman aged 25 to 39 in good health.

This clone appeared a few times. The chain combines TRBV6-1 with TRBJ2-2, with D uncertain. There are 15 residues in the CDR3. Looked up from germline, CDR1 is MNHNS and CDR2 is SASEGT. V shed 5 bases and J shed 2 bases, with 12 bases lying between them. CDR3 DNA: TGTGCCAGCAGTCCAACGACACTTAACACCGGGGAGCTGTTTTTT. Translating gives CASSPTTLNTGELFF.

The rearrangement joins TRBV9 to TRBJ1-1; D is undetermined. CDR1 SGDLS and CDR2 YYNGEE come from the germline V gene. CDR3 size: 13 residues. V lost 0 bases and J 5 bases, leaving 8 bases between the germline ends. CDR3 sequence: CASSVGSGTEAFF. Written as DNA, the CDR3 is TGTGCCAGCAGCGTAGGTAGCGGGACTGAAGCTTTCTTT.

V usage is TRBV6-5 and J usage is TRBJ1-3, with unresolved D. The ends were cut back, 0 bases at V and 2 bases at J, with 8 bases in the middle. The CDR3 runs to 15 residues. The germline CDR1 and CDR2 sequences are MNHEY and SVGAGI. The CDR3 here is CASSYSNLAGNTIYF. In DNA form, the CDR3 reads TGTGCCAGCAGTTACTCGAACCTAGCTGGAAACACCATATATTTT.

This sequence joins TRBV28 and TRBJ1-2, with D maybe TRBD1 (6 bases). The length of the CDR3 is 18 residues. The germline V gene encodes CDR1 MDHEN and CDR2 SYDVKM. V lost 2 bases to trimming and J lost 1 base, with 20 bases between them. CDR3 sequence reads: CASSLASIRGQLNYGYTF. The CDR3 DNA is TGTGCCAGCAGTTTAGCGTCAATTCGAGGACAGCTTAACTATGGCTACACCTTC.

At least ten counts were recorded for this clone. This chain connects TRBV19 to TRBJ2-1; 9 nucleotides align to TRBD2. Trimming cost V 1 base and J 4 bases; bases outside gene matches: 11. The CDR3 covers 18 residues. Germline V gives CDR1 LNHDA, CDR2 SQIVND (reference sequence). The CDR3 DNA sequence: TGTGCCAGTAGTATAGCCCCCGTAGCGGGAGCGGGTTACAATGAGCAGTTCTTC. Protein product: CASSIAPVAGAGYNEQFF.

The CDR3 sequence is CASSSIWDRGYEQYF. CDR3 bases: TGTGCCAGCAGCTCGATCTGGGACAGGGGTTACGAGCAGTACTTC. The V and J genes are TRBV13 and TRBJ2-7; TRBD1 aligns across 10 bases. The ends lost 4 bases at V and 4 bases at J; junction bases unmatched: 7. CDR1 is PRHDT and CDR2 is FYEKMQ in the germline V gene (reference sequence). The CDR3 length is 15 residues.

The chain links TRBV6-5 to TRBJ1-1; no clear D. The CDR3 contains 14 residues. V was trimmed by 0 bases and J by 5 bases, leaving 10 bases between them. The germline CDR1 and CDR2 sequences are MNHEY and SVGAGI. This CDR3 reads CASSYSIAGTEAFF. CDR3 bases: TGTGCCAGCAGTTACTCGATAGCGGGTACTGAAGCTTTCTTT.

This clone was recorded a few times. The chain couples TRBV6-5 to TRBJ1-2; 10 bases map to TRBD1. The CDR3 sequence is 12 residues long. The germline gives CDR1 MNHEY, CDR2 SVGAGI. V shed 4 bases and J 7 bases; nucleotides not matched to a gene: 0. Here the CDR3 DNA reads TGTGCCAGCAGTTGGGACAGGGGTGGCTACACCTTC. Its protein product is CASSWDRGGYTF.

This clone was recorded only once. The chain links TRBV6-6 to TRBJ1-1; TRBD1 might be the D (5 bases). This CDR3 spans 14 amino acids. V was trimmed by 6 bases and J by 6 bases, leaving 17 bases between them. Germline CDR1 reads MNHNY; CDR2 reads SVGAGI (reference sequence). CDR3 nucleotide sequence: TGTGCCAGCAGCCGGGACTTGGGCAACGCTGAAGCTTTCTTT. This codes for CASSRDLGNAEAFF.

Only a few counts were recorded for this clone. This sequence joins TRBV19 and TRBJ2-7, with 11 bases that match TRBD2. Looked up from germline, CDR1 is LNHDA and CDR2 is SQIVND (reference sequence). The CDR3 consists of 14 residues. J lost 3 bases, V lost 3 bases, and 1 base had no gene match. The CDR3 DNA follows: TGTGCCAGTAGTATCGGGACTAGCGGCTACGAGCAGTACTTC. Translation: CASSIGTSGYEQYF.

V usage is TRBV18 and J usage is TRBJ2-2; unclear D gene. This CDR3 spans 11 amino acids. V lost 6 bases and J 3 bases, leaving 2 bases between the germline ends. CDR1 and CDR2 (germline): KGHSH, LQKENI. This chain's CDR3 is CASSDTGELFF. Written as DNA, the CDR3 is TGTGCCAGCTCTGACACCGGGGAGCTGTTTTTT.

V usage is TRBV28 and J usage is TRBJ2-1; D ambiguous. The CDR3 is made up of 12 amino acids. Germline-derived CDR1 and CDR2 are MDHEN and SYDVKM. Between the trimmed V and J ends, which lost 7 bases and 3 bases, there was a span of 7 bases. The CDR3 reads CASTGVYNEQFF. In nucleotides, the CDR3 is TGTGCCAGCACTGGCGTCTACAATGAGCAGTTCTTC.

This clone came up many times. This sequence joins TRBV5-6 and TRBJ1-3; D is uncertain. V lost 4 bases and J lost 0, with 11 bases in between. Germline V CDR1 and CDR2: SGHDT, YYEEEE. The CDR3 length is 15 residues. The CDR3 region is CASSPSGISGNTIYF. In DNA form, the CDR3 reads TGTGCCAGCAGCCCCAGCGGGATCTCTGGAAACACCATATATTTT. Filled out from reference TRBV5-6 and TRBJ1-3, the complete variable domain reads DAGVTQSPTHLIKTRGQQVTLRCSPKSGHDTVSWYQQALGQGPQFIFQYYEEEERQRGNFPDRFSGHQFPNYSSELNVNALLLGDSALYLCASSPSGISGNTIYFGEGSWLTVV.

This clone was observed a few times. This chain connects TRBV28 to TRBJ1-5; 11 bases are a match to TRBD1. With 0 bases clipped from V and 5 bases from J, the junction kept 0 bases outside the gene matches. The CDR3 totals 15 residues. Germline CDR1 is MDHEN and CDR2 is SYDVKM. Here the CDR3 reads CASSLWDRGHQPQHF. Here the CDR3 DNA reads TGTGCCAGCAGTTTATGGGACAGGGGGCATCAGCCCCAGCATTTT. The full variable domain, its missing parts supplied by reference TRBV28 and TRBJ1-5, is DVKVTQSSRYLVKRTGEKVFLECVQDMDHENMFWYRQDPGLGLRLIYFSYDVKMKEKGDIPEGYSVSREKKERFSLILESASTNQTSMYLCASSLWDRGHQPQHFGDGTRLSIL.

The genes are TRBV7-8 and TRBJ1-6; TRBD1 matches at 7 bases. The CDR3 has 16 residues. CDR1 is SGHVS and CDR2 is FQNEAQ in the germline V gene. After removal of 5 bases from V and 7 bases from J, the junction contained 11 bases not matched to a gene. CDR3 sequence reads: CASSIQRQGMNSPLHF. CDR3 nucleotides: TGTGCCAGCAGCATTCAACGACAGGGCATGAATTCACCCCTCCACTTT.

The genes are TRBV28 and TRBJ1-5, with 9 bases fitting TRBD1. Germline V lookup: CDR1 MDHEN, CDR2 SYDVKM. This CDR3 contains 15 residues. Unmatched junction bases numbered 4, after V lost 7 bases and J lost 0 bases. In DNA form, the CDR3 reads TGTGCCAGCAAGAAACAGGGGGCTAGCAATCAGCCCCAGCATTTT. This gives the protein CASKKQGASNQPQHF.

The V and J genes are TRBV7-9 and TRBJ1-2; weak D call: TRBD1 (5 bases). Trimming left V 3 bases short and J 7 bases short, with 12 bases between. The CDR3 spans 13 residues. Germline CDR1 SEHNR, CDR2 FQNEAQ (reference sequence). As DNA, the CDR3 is TGTGCCAGCAGCTTTCCAGGGAGACTTGGCTACACCTTC. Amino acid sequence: CASSFPGRLGYTF.

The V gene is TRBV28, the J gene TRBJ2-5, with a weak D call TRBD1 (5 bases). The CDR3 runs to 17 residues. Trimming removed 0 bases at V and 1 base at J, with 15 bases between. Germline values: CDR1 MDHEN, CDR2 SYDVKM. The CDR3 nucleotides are TGTGCCAGCAGTTTATGGACAGCGAGCACGAGCCAAGAGACCCAGTACTTC. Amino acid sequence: CASSLWTASTSQETQYF. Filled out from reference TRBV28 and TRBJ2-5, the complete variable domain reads DVKVTQSSRYLVKRTGEKVFLECVQDMDHENMFWYRQDPGLGLRLIYFSYDVKMKEKGDIPEGYSVSREKKERFSLILESASTNQTSMYLCASSLWTASTSQETQYFGPGTRLLVL.

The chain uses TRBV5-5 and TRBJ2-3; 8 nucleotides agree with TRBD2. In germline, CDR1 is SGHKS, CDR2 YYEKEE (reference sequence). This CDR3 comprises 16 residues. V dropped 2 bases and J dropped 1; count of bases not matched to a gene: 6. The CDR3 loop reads CASSLSTSGGTDTQYF. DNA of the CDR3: TGTGCCAGCAGCTTAAGTACTAGCGGAGGCACAGATACGCAGTATTTT.

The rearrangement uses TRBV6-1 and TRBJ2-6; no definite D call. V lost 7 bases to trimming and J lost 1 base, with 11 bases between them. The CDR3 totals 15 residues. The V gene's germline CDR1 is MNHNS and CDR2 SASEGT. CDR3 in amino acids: CASTKDGSGANVLTF. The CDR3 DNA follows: TGTGCCAGCACCAAGGACGGTTCTGGGGCCAACGTCCTGACTTTC.

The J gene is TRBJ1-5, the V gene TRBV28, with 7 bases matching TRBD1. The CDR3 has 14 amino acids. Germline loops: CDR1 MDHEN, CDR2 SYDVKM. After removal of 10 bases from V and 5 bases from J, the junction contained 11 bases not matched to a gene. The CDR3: CAISFDRAHQPQHF. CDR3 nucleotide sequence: TGTGCCATCTCCTTCGACAGGGCACATCAGCCCCAGCATTTT.

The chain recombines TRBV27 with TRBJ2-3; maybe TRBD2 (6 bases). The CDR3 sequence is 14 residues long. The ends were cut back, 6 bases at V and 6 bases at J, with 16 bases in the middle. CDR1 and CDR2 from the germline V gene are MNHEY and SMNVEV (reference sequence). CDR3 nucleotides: TGTGCCAGCAGACCGGGACTCGTCTACGATACGCAGTATTTT. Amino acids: CASRPGLVYDTQYF.

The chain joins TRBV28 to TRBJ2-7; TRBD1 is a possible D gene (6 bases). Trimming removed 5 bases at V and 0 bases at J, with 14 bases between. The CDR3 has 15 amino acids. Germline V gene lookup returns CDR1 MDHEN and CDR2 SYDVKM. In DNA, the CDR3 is TGTGCCAGCAGTCCACGCCCGGACAGCTCCTACGAGCAGTACTTC. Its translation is CASSPRPDSSYEQYF.

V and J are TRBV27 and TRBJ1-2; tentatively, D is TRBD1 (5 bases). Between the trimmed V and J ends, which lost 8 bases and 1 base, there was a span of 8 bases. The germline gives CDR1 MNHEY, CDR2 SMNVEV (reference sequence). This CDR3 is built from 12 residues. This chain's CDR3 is CASGRGNYGYTF. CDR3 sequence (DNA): TGTGCCAGCGGGAGGGGTAACTATGGCTACACCTTC.

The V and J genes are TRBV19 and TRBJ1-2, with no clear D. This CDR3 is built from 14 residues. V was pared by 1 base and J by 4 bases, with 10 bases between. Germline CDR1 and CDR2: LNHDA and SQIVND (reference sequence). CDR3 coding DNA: TGTGCCAGTAGTATAGGTACTGCTGTCTATGGCTACACCTTC. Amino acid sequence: CASSIGTAVYGYTF.

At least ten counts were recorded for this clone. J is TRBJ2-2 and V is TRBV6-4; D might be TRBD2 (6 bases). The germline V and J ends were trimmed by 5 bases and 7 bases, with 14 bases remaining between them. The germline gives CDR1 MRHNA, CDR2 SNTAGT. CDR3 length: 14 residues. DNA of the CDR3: TGTGCCAGCAGTCGGGCTAGCGAAAACGGGGAGCTGTTTTTT. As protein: CASSRASENGELFF.

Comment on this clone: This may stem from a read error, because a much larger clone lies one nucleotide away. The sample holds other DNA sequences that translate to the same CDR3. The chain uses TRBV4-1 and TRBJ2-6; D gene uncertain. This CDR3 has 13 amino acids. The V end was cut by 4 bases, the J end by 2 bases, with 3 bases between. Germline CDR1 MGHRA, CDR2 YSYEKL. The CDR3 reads CASSLPGANVLTF. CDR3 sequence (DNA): TGCGCCAGCAGCCTCCCTGGGGCCAACGTCCTGACTTTC.

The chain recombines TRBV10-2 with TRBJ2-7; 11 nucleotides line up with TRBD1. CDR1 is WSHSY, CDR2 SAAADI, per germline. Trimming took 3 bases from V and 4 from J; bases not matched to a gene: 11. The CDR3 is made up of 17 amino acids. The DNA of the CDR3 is TGCGCCAGCAGTGAATTTGGGAAGGGACAGGGGGGGTACGAGCAGTACTTC. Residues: CASSEFGKGQGGYEQYF.